This T cell receptor beta chain appears in the sequencing data of a study of TIL therapy for anti-PD-1-resistant metastatic lung cancer. Whole-study context: Most patients had lung adenocarcinoma; a handful of tumors were EGFR-mutant, two ALK-rearranged; half smoked currently or formerly. General observations from the study: Treatment-naive, never-smoker and oncogene-addicted patients were overrepresented in this highly selected cohort.

A word on this clone: The antigen remains undetermined.

Sequencing used immunoSEQ v3. Sequencing depth was around 1.9 million read pairs for survey level, roughly 5-6 million for deep. Using immunoSEQ multiplex PCR, the repertoire was profiled, and TCRdb retains in-frame clones only, with some absent. In the table there are about 20,000 clones, about 80% of which are singletons. Time point meaning: pre-treatment sample, taken before nivolumab and TIL therapy. Germline-derived CDR1 and CDR2 are MDHEN and SYDVKM. This CDR3 has 13 amino acids. V was shortened by 4 bases and J by 2 bases, with 9 bases between the two germline ends. This clonotype originated in a person aged 25-80 years with non-small cell lung cancer. The rearrangement links TRBV28 to TRBJ2-7; a weak D match, TRBD2 (6 bases). The sample was blood, taken at baseline. The CDR3 loop is CASSWGGTYEQYF. Written as DNA, the CDR3 is TGTGCCAGCAGTTGGGGAGGTACCTACGAGCAGTACTTC. The full variable domain, with the rest looked up from reference TRBV28 and TRBJ2-7, is DVKVTQSSRYLVKRTGEKVFLECVQDMDHENMFWYRQDPGLGLRLIYFSYDVKMKEKGDIPEGYSVSREKKERFSLILESASTNQTSMYLCASSWGGTYEQYFGPGTRLTVT.